Below, one T cell receptor (beta chain) is given with its context. This clone was seen a handful of times. The target of this receptor is not known. Nothing much larger sits one base from this clone, and base qualities are not available. This sample was included in a study of beta chain features in type 1 diabetes (dated 2018 in TCRdb). With respect to the entire study: Mean age, gender distribution, total cell number and subset yield were not different between patients and healthy donors. A total of about 100 million sorted cells were examined across all samples, and RNA yield correlated strongly with the number of cells per subset. The study compared TCRB repertoires of sorted circulating CD4+ T cell subsets between recently diagnosed type 1 diabetes patients and matched healthy donors. Regulatory and stem cell-like memory subsets were obtained from only 8 patients and about eight healthy donors, while naive and central memory subsets were obtained from all 28 donors.

Overall study outcomes, separate from this receptor: The naive, central memory and regulatory TCRB repertoires appeared to resemble one another more closely among patients than among healthy donors. Because cDNA was sequenced instead of genomic DNA, activated cells with high expression could be over-represented, although the groups did not differ in activation or CD3 levels. At VDJ recombination sites, type 1 diabetes patients had fewer insertions and more deleted nucleotides, which implies abnormalities in thymic rearrangement. Because the HLA sub-analyses included only small numbers of individuals, any influence of HLA type on TCRB rearrangement was left unresolved. PCR might favor shorter templates, but patient and control samples were amplified and corrected together, so any skew would affect both groups equally. Type 1 diabetes patients showed a moderate but significant shortening of TCRB CDR3 length in all four CD4+ subsets.

All of the isolated RNA was reverse transcribed with the High Capacity cDNA Reverse Transcription Kit, so expressed TCRB transcripts were sequenced. Naive, central memory and regulatory T cell samples underwent deep immunoSEQ sequencing, averaging around 3.7 million total reads per sample. After sorted cells were lysed in RLT buffer, RNA was extracted with DNase-treated RNeasy Micro or Mini kits, with the choice depending on cell number. To prevent cross-contamination, every cell subset was processed on its own, while patient and healthy donor samples were processed together. The immunoSEQ multiplex PCR was used to amplify TCRB sequences from cDNA, generating 87-bp fragments that spanned the CDR3 region. Sequencing of the amplicons was performed on the Illumina HiSeq platform. Turning to the authors' computational methods: Synthetic template baselines were used to correct PCR bias computationally, reads within Hamming distance 2 were collapsed, and singletons that could not be merged were discarded. Reads were aligned against IMGT so that V, D and J genes, CDR3 length and insertions or deletions at six rearrangement sites could be assigned. Within each subset, clonotype counts were normalized to sorted cell number, and only after that were true diversity and Gini coefficients computed with the tcR R package. The overlap coefficient, calculated on TCRB nucleotide sequences, was used to quantify repertoire sharing. The table comes from immuneACCESS by way of TCRdb, which keeps in-frame sequences with V and J called. Part of the clones is missing from these tables; in studies checked, under half for an unresolved V gene and the rest for unknown reasons. V, J and clone size derive from that table, while D and trimming were established from the DNA sequence. Recorded for this sample are roughly 140,000 clones; around 8% of them occurred a single time. Of the sample, nearly 0.65% falls within the top ten clones.

From each donor, a single peripheral blood sample of around 120 mL on average was drawn into heparinised tubes. A BD FACSAria II and a panel including CD45RO, CCR7, CD25, CD127, CD95 and CD27 were used to sort naive, central memory, regulatory and stem cell-like memory CD4+ T cells. Purity was above 98% for every sorted population. Right away, PBMCs were isolated by Lymphoprep density gradient centrifugation and were stained directly, with no culture step. Samples were stained and sorted in pairs, with one healthy donor and one patient per experiment, so that batch effects were minimized. The CDR1 and CDR2 encoded by the germline V gene are SGDLS and YYNGEE. V is reduced by 0 bases and J by 4 bases, leaving a spacing of 10 bases between them. From cysteine to phenylalanine, the CDR3 is 14 amino acids long. Solely the CDR3 DNA is kept, with 42 bases framed from the first base.

This sequence uses TRBV9 and TRBJ1-2, with the D segment identity uncertain. The origin of this receptor is a man aged 18 to 30 in good health. The sample taken for sequencing was central memory CD4+ T cells from blood. The base sequence is TGTGCCAGCAGCGTAGACGGGGATGGCTATGGCTACACCTTC. It translates to CASSVDGDGYGYTF.